One sample yielded the 5 T cell receptor beta chains listed below, sequenced in a study of cytotoxic CD8 clonotypes in ibrutinib-treated CLL. Profiling relied on immunoSEQ multiplex PCR, and the TCRdb table lists in-frame clones only, not all of them. The profile shows roughly 76,000 clones, over 75% of them singletons. The source material was PBMCs, sampled at disease progression, from a patient treated with ibrutinib. Receptors originate from a human donor with chronic lymphocytic leukemia.

The chain joins TRBV11-2 to TRBJ1-2; D remains unclear. This CDR3 contains 16 residues. With 0 bases removed from V and 1 base from J, the gap between germline ends came to 12 bases. In germline, CDR1 is SGHAT, CDR2 FQNNGV. In DNA, the CDR3 is TGTGCCAGCAGCTTAGATCGCCTCGGAGGTAACTATGGCTACACCTTC. It translates to CASSLDRLGGNYGYTF.

This chain uses TRBV6-6 with TRBJ1-2; no firm D call. V lost 2 bases and J 2 bases, leaving 9 bases between the germline ends. The CDR3 runs to 14 residues. The germline CDR1 and CDR2 sequences are MNHNY and SVGAGI (reference sequence). The CDR3 is CASSYSRTNYGYTF. CDR3 coding DNA: TGTGCCAGCAGTTACAGTAGGACCAACTATGGCTACACCTTC.

The chain links TRBV28 to TRBJ2-3, with 15 bases aligning to TRBD2. Germline lookup yields CDR1 MDHEN and CDR2 SYDVKM. J was trimmed by 2 bases and V by 4 bases; bases with no gene match: 19. This CDR3 contains 22 residues. CDR3 residues: CASSSPAGLAGGRVSYTDTQYF. For the CDR3, the DNA is TGTGCCAGCAGTTCCCCCGCTGGACTAGCGGGGGGGCGGGTATCTTACACAGATACGCAGTATTTT.

The chain carries TRBV7-2 and TRBJ1-1; TRBD1 aligns across 9 bases. The CDR3 extends over 14 amino acids. The germline V gene has CDR1 SGHTA and CDR2 FQGNSA. The V gene end was trimmed by 2 bases and the J gene end by 4 bases; junction bases not matched to a gene: 2. CDR3 nucleotides: TGTGCCAGCAGCTTAACGGACAGGGGCACTGAAGCTTTCTTT. Translating gives CASSLTDRGTEAFF.

V and J are TRBV30 and TRBJ2-7, with D tentatively TRBD1 (5 bases). The CDR3 consists of 13 residues. Germline V lookup: CDR1 GTSNPN, CDR2 SVGIG (reference sequence). V gave up 2 bases and J gave up 6 bases, with 14 bases separating them. CDR3 DNA sequence: TGTGCCTGGAGTCCACGACAGACGTGCGAGCAGTACTTC. Amino acids: CAWSPRQTCEQYF.